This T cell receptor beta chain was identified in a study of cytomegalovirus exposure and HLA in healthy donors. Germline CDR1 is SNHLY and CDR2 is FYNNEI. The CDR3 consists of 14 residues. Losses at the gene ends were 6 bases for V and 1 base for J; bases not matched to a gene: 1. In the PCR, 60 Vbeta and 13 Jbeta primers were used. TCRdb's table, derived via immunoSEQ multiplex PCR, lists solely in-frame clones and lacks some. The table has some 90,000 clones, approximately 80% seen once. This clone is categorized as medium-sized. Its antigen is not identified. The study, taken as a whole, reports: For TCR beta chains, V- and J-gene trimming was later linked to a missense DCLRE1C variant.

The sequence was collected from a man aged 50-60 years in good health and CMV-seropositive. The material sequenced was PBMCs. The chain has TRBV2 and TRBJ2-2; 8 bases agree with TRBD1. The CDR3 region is CASRGQGNTGELFF. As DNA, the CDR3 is TGTGCCAGCAGAGGACAGGGGAACACCGGGGAGCTGTTTTTT.